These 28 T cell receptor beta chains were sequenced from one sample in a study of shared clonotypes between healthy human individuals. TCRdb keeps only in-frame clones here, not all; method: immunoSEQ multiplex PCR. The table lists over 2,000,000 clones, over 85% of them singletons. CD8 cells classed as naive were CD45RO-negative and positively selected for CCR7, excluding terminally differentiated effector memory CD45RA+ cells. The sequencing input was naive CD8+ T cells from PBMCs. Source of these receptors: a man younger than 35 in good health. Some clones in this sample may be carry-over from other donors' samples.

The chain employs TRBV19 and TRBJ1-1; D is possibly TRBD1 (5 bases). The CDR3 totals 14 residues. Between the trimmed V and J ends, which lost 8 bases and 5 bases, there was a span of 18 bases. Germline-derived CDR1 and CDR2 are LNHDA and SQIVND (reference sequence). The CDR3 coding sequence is TGTGCCAGTCACGCGAAAGGGGTGCGGACTGAAGCTTTCTTT. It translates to CASHAKGVRTEAFF.

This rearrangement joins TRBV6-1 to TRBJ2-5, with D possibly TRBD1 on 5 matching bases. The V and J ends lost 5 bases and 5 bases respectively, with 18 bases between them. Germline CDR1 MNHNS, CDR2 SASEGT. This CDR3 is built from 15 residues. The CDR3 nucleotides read TGTGCCAGCAGTCTGGGGCAGTCCTCCGGGGAGACCCAGTACTTC. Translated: CASSLGQSSGETQYF.

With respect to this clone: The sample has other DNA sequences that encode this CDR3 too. CDR3 amino acids: CASSVGSGPYEQYF. The CDR3 DNA reads as TGTGCCAGCAGCGTAGGTAGCGGACCCTACGAGCAGTACTTC. The chain uses TRBV9 and TRBJ2-7, with D possibly TRBD2 on 6 matching bases. Germline CDR1 and CDR2: SGDLS and YYNGEE. V lost 0 bases and J lost 2, with 9 bases in between. The CDR3 runs 14 residues.

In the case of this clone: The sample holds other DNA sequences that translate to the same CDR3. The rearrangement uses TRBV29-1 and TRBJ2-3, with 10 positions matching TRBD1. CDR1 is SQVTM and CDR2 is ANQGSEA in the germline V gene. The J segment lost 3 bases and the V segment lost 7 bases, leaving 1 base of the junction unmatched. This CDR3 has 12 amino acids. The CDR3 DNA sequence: TGCAGCGGGACAGGGGGTACAGATACGCAGTATTTT. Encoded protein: CSGTGGTDTQYF.

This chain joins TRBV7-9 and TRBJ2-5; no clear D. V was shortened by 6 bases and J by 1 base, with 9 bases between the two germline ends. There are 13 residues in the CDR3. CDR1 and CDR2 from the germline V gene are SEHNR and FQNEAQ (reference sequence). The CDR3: CASRVVGQETQYF. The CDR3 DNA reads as TGTGCCAGCAGAGTAGTCGGCCAAGAGACCCAGTACTTC.

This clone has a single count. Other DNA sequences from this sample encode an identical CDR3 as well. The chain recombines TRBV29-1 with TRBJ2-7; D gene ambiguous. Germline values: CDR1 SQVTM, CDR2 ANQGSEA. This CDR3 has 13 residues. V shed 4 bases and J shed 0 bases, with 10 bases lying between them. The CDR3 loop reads CSVVSGSSYEQYF. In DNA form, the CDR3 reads TGCAGCGTTGTGAGTGGTAGCTCCTACGAGCAGTACTTC.

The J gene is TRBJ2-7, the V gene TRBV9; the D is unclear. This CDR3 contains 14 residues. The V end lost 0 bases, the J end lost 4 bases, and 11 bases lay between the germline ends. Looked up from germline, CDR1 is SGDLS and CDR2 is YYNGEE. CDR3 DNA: TGTGCCAGCAGCGTAGGGGTTTTCGCTTACGAGCAGTACTTC. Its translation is CASSVGVFAYEQYF.

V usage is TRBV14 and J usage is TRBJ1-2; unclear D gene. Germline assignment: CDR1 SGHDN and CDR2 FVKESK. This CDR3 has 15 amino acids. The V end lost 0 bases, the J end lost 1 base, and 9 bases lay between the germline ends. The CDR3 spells CASSQDLQNNYGYTF. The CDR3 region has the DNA TGTGCCAGCAGCCAAGATCTACAGAATAACTATGGCTACACCTTC.

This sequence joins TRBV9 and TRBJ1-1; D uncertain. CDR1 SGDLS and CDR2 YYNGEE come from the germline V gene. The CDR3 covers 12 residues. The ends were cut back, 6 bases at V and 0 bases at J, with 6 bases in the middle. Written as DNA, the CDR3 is TGTGCCAGCACAGGCCTGAACACTGAAGCTTTCTTT. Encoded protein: CASTGLNTEAFF.

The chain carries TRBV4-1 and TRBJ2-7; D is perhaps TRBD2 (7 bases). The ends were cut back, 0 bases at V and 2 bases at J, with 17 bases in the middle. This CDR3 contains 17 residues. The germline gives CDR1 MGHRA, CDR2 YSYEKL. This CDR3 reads CASSQDTRGAFAYEQYF. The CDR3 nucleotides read TGCGCCAGCAGCCAAGATACCCGGGGGGCCTTTGCCTACGAGCAGTACTTC.

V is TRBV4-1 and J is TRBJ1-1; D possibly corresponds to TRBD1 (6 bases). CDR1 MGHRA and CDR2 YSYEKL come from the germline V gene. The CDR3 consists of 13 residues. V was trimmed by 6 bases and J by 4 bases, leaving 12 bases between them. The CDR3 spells CASRSRRGTEAFF. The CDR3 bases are TGCGCCAGCAGATCTCGCAGGGGCACTGAAGCTTTCTTT.

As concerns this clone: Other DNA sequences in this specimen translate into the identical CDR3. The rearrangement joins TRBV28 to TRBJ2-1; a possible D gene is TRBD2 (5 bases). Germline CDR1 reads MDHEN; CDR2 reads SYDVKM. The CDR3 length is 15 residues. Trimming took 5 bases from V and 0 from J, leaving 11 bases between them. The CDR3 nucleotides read TGTGCCAGCAGTCACAGAGGGAGCTCCTACAATGAGCAGTTCTTC. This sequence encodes CASSHRGSSYNEQFF. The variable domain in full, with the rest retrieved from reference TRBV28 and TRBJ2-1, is DVKVTQSSRYLVKRTGEKVFLECVQDMDHENMFWYRQDPGLGLRLIYFSYDVKMKEKGDIPEGYSVSREKKERFSLILESASTNQTSMYLCASSHRGSSYNEQFFGPGTRLTVL.

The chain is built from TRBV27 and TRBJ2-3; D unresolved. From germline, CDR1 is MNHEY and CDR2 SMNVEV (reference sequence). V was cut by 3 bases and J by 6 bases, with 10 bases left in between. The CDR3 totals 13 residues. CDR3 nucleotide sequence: TGTGCCAGCAGTTTGGCTCCCGGCGATACGCAGTATTTT. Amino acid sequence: CASSLAPGDTQYF.

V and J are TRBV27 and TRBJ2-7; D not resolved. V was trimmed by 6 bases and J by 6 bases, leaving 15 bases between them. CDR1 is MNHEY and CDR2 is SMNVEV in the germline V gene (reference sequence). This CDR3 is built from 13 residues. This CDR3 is CASSSMISAEQYF. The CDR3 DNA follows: TGTGCCAGCAGCTCTATGATTTCTGCCGAGCAGTACTTC.

As DNA, the CDR3 is TGCGCCAGCAGCCACGGGGTTGGCGAGCAGTACTTC. As protein: CASSHGVGEQYF. The rearrangement joins TRBV10-1 to TRBJ2-7; D may be TRBD2 (5 bases). This CDR3 spans 12 amino acids. Germline V gene sequence: CDR1 WNHNN, CDR2 SYGVQD (reference sequence). V gave up 6 bases and J gave up 6 bases, with 12 bases separating them.

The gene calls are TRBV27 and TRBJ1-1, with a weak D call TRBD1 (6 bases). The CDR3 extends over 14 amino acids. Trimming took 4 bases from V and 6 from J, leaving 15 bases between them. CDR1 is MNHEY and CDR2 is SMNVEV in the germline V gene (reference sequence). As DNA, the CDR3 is TGTGCCAGCAGTTCCTCAACAGGGTTCGCTGAAGCTTTCTTT. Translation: CASSSSTGFAEAFF.

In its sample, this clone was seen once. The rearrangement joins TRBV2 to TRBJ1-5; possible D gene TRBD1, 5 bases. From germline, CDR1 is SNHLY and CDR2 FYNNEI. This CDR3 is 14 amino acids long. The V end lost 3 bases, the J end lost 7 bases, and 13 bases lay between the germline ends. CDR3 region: CASSEAGLGQPQHF. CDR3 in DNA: TGTGCCAGCAGTGAGGCGGGACTCGGACAGCCCCAGCATTTT.

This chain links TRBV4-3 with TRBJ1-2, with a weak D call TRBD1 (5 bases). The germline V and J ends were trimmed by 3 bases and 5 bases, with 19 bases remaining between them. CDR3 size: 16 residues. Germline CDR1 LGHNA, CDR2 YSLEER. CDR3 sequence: CASSQEQAGRKYGYTF. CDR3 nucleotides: TGCGCCAGCAGCCAGGAACAGGCAGGGAGGAAGTATGGCTACACCTTC.

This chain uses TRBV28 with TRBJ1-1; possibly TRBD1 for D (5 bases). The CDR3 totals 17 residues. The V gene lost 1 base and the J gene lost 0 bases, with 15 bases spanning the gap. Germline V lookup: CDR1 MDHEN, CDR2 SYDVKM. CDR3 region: CASSLLELGALNTEAFF. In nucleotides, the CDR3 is TGTGCCAGCAGTTTATTAGAGCTAGGGGCGCTGAACACTGAAGCTTTCTTT.

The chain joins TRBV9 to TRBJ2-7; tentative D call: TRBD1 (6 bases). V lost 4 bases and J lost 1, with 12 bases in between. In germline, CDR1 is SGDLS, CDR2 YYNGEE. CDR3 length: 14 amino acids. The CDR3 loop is CASSRRDMSYEQYF. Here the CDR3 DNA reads TGTGCCAGCAGCCGCCGGGACATGTCCTACGAGCAGTACTTC.

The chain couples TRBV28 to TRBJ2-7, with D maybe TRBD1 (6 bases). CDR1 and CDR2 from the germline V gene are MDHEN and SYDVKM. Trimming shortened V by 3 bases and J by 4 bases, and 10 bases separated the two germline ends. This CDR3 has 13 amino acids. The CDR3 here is CASSLQGTYEQYF. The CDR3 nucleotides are TGTGCCAGCAGTTTGCAGGGGACGTACGAGCAGTACTTC.

This CDR3 reads CASSPFLSQRGNTGELFF. The DNA for the CDR3 is TGTGCCAGCAGCCCATTTTTGAGCCAAAGGGGGAACACCGGGGAGCTGTTTTTT. The V call is TRBV27, the J call TRBJ2-2; weak D call: TRBD1 (5 bases). V lost 6 bases to trimming and J lost 1 base, with 21 bases between them. The CDR3 contains 18 residues. Germline loops: CDR1 MNHEY, CDR2 SMNVEV (reference sequence).

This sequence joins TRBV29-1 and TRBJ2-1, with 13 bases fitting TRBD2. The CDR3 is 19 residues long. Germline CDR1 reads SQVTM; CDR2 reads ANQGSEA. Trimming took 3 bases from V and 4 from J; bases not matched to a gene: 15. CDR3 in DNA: TGCAGCGTTGATACGACACTAGCGGGAGGGCCCGGGGGGTACAATGAGCAGTTCTTC. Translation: CSVDTTLAGGPGGYNEQFF.

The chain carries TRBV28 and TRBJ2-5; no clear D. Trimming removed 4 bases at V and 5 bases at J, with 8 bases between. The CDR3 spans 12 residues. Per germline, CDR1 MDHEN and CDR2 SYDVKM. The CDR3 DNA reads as TGTGCCAGCAGTTACCCTGGGGAGACCCAGTACTTC. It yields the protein CASSYPGETQYF.

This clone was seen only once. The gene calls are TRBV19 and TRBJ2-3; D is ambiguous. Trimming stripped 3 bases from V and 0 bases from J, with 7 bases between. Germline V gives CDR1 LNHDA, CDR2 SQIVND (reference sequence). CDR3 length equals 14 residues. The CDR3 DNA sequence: TGTGCCAGTAGTATTTGGGCAAGCACAGATACGCAGTATTTT. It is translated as CASSIWASTDTQYF.

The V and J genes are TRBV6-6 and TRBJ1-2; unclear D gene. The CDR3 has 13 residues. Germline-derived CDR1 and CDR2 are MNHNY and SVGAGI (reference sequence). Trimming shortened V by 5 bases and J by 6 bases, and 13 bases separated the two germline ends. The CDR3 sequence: CASSPLTTDGYTF. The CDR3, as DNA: TGTGCCAGCAGTCCCCTAACGACTGATGGCTACACCTTC.

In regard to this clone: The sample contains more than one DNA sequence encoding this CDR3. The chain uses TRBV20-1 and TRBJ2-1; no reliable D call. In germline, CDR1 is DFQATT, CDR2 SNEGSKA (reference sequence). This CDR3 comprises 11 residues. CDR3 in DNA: TGCAGCGGCCGACCCTACAATGAGCAGTTCTTC. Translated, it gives CSGRPYNEQFF.

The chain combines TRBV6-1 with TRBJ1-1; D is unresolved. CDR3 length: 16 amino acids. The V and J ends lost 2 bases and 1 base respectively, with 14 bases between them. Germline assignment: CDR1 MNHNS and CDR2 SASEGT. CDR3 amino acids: CASSEFPRPANTEAFF. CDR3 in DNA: TGTGCCAGCAGTGAATTTCCCCGGCCGGCGAACACTGAAGCTTTCTTT.